These T cell receptor beta chains were read from a single sample in a study of blood T cell repertoires in COVID-19. Produced via immunoSEQ multiplex PCR; TCRdb's table is partial and in-frame only. The sample has around 68,000 clones, approximately 89% seen once; the top ten hold about 2.3%. Material: peripheral blood. These receptors originate from a human donor in a cohort sampled during active COVID-19. The CDR3 runs from the conserved cysteine through the conserved F or W. The order of the fields is clone size, J gene, V gene, D gene, CDR3 DNA, CDR3 protein. D genes are given only for firm matches. Size values are once, few and many counts, or a class for expanded clones, and some rows have none.

.	TRBJ2-7	TRBV5-1	.	TGCGCCAGCAGCTTGAATCCGTACTCCTACGAGCAGTACTTC	CASSLNPYSYEQYF
.	TRBJ1-1	TRBV11-2	TRBD1	TGTGCCAGCAGTTGGGACAGGGGTTACACTGAAGCTTTCTTT	CASSWDRGYTEAFF
.	TRBJ2-5	TRBV19	.	TGTGCCAGTAGACCCCAGGGTATCGGACAGACCCAGTACTTC	CASRPQGIGQTQYF
once	TRBJ1-5	TRBV20-1	.	TGCAGTGCTAGTGGGAGGGTTAGCAATCAGCCCCAGCATTTT	CSASGRVSNQPQHF
.	TRBJ1-4	TRBV18	.	TGTGCCAGCTCACCAATGAGGGCTGGGAATGAAAAACTGTTTTTT	CASSPMRAGNEKLFF
.	TRBJ1-1	TRBV3-1/TRBV3-2	.	TGTGCCAGCAGTCATTTGGGGGGATGGGGGGATCCTTTTATGAACACTGAAGCTTTCTTT	CASSHLGGWGDPFMNTEAFF
.	TRBJ2-1	TRBV18	.	TGTGCCAGCTCACCCGCGACAGGCGGCTCCTACAATGAGCAGTTCTTC	CASSPATGGSYNEQFF
.	TRBJ1-1	TRBV6-2/TRBV6-3	.	TGTGCCAGCAGTTACCTAGGATTCACTGAAGCTTTCTTT	CASSYLGFTEAFF
.	TRBJ1-1	TRBV7-2	TRBD1	TGTGCCAGCAGCTCGAAGGGGGCGGGAACTGAAGCTTTCTTT	CASSSKGAGTEAFF
.	TRBJ2-2	TRBV7-2	.	TGTGCCAGCAGCCCGCTAATCGCCGGGGAGCTGTTTTTT	CASSPLIAGELFF
.	TRBJ1-6	TRBV27	.	TGTGCCAGCAGTTCGGTGGGCGTTGTGAATTCACCCCTCCACTTT	CASSSVGVVNSPLHF
.	TRBJ2-7	TRBV5-4	.	TGTGCCAGCAGCTTCAGTCTATTTCAGGGATCCGTCCTGACATTC	CASSFSLFQGSVLTF
.	TRBJ1-2	TRBV7-9	.	TGTGCCAGCAGCTTTTTTCAGGGTGGCAGGGGAAAAGGCTACACCTTC	CASSFFQGGRGKGYTF
.	TRBJ2-1	TRBV2	.	TGTGCCAGCAGACATCGGGAGAACCCCCACAATGAGCAGTTCTTC	CASRHRENPHNEQFF
once	TRBJ2-2	TRBV5-4	TRBD1	TGTGCCAGCAGCCGAGAACAGGACAGGGGAACCGGGGAGCTGTTTTTT	CASSREQDRGTGELFF
.	TRBJ2-7	TRBV5-1	TRBD2	TGCGCCAGCAGCTTGGATGTCCCGGGGCCCGGGACTAGGCAATACGAGCAGTACTTC	CASSLDVPGPGTRQYEQYF
.	TRBJ1-4	TRBV30	.	TGTGCCTGGAGGGGCAGTTTGAGGGATGAAAAACTGTTTTTT	CAWRGSLRDEKLFF
.	TRBJ1-1	TRBV6-5	TRBD1	TGTGCCAGCAGACCACAGGGGGCTGGTACTGAAGCTTTCTTT	CASRPQGAGTEAFF
.	TRBJ2-7	TRBV7-2	TRBD2	TGTGCCAGCAGCTTCGGGCGGGAGTCCTCCTACGAGCAGTACTTC	CASSFGRESSYEQYF
.	TRBJ1-2	TRBV2	TRBD1	TGTGCCAGCAGTGAAAAGTGGCAGGGGGTTGATGGCTACACCTTC	CASSEKWQGVDGYTF
.	TRBJ2-2	TRBV5-8	.	TGTGCCAGCAGCCAGCGGGTCCTGAACACCGGGGAGCTGTTTTTT	CASSQRVLNTGELFF
.	TRBJ1-2	TRBV7-2	.	TGTGCCAGCAGCTCGGGAGGGTTACAGCTTAACTATGGCTACACCTTC	CASSSGGLQLNYGYTF
.	TRBJ1-2	TRBV5-4	.	TGTGCCAGCAGCCCCGACAGATATGGCTACACCTTC	CASSPDRYGYTF
.	TRBJ1-2	TRBV28	TRBD1	TGTGCCAGCAGAGGAACCCAGGACAGGGCCAAGGGCTACACCTTC	CASRGTQDRAKGYTF
once	TRBJ1-2	TRBV5-4	.	TGTGCCAGCAGCTTGGGACAGAGTAACTATGGCTACACCTTC	CASSLGQSNYGYTF
.	TRBJ2-3	TRBV28	.	TGTGCCAGTACGACAGGCCGTAGCACAGATACGCAGTATTTT	CASTTGRSTDTQYF
few	TRBJ1-2	TRBV6-4	TRBD1	TGTGCCAGCAGTGACTCAGGGGGCGCCCGGGGCTACACCTTC	CASSDSGGARGYTF
.	TRBJ1-6	TRBV7-2	.	TGTGCCAGCAGCTTCGTTCCCCTAAATTCACCCCTCCACTTT	CASSFVPLNSPLHF
.	TRBJ1-1	TRBV5-4	.	TGTGCCAGCAGCCCCGTGGGCTCGAACACTGAAGCTTTCTTT	CASSPVGSNTEAFF
.	TRBJ2-1	TRBV18	TRBD1	TGTGCCAGCTCACCACCGGGGGACAGGGGTAATGAGCAGTTCTTC	CASSPPGDRGNEQFF
.	TRBJ2-1	TRBV5-1	.	TGCGCCAGCAGCGCGGGGAGTTACAATGAGCAGTTCTTC	CASSAGSYNEQFF
once	TRBJ1-5	TRBV5-6	.	TGTGCCAGCAGTTTGGGGAGGGGCCAGCCCCAGCATTTT	CASSLGRGQPQHF
.	TRBJ1-5	TRBV7-9	TRBD1	TGTGCCAGCAGCTCCAATACAGGGGTGTCACAGCCCCAGCATTTT	CASSSNTGVSQPQHF
few	TRBJ1-3	TRBV7-2	TRBD1	TGTGCCAGCAGCCCACGACAGGGGGCTTACACCATATATTTT	CASSPRQGAYTIYF
.	TRBJ2-6	TRBV1	.	TGCACCGGCAGTCACGGGAGTTTGTCACAAAGTCGGGCCAACGTCCTGACTTTC	CTGSHGSLSQSRANVLTF
.	TRBJ2-7	TRBV5-1	TRBD2	TGCGCCAGCAGCTGGGAGGCGGGGGGCCTCTTAAACTACGAGCAGTACTTC	CASSWEAGGLLNYEQYF
.	TRBJ2-7	TRBV4-1	.	TGCGCCAGCAGCCAAGGTATAGGGAGCTCCTACGAGCAGTACTTC	CASSQGIGSSYEQYF
.	TRBJ2-3	TRBV29-1	.	TGCAGCGCCACCCGGGCGGGGAGCACAGATACGCAGTATTTT	CSATRAGSTDTQYF
.	TRBJ1-2	TRBV4-2	.	TGTGCCAGCAGCCAAGGGGCAGGGGCTTATGGCTACACCTTC	CASSQGAGAYGYTF
.	TRBJ1-1	TRBV11-1	.	TGTGCCAGCAGCCAATTCGCCAGGGGCGGGTACACTGAAGCTTTCTTT	CASSQFARGGYTEAFF
.	TRBJ2-7	TRBV2	.	TGTGCCAGCAGCGACCCGGGGGGCCCCTACGAGCAGTACTTC	CASSDPGGPYEQYF
once	TRBJ1-4	TRBV10-3	.	TGTGCCATCAGTGAGTCGACTGGGGCGCGTGAAAAACTGTTTTTT	CAISESTGAREKLFF
.	TRBJ2-7	TRBV5-1	.	TGCGCCAGCAGGTCCGGGGGTAACGAGCAGTACTTC	CASRSGGNEQYF
.	TRBJ1-1	TRBV7-8	.	TGTGCCAGCAGCCCTGGGGGGAGGGTCGGCACTGAAGCTTTCTTT	CASSPGGRVGTEAFF
.	TRBJ2-7	TRBV5-1	TRBD1	TGCGCCAGCAGCCGCGCCTCCGGGACAGGGACCTACGAGCAGTACTTC	CASSRASGTGTYEQYF
.	TRBJ1-1	TRBV18	TRBD1	TGTGCCAGCTCACCAATGACAGGGGGGGACACTGAAGCTTTCTTT	CASSPMTGGDTEAFF